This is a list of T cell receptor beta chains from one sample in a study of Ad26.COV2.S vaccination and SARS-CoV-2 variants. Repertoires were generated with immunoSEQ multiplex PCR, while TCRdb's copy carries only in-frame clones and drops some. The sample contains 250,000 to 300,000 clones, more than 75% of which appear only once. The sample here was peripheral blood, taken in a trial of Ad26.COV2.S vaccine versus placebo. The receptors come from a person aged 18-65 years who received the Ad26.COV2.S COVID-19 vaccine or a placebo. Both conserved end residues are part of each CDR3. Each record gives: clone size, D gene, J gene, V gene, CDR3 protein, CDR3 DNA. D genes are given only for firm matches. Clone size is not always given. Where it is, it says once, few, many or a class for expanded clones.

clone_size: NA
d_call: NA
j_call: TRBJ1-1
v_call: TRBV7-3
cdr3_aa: CASSPSVGQGNTEAFF
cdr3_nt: TGTGCCAGCAGCCCGTCGGTGGGCCAGGGGAACACTGAAGCTTTCTTT

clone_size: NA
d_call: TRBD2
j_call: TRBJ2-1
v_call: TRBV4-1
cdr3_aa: CASSPLAGVRFNEQFF
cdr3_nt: TGCGCCAGCAGCCCCTTAGCGGGGGTTCGGTTCAATGAGCAGTTCTTC

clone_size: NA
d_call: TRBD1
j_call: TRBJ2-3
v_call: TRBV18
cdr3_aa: CASSPSATGVVDTQYF
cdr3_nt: TGTGCCAGCTCACCATCTGCGACAGGGGTTGTAGATACGCAGTATTTT

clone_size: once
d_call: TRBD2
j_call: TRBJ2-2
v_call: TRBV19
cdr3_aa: CASSIRLATGELFF
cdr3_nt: TGTGCCAGTAGTATAAGACTAGCGACCGGGGAGCTGTTTTTT

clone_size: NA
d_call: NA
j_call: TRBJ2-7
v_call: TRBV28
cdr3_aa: CASSTGTASSYEQYF
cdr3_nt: TGTGCCAGCAGCACCGGGACGGCAAGCTCCTACGAGCAGTACTTC

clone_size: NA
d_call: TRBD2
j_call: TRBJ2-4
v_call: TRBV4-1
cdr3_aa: CASSQGGRVPKNIQYF
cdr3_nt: TGCGCCAGCAGCCAAGGCGGGAGGGTACCCAAAAACATTCAGTACTTC

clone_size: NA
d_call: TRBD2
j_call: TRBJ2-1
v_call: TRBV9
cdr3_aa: CASSDTPSSGNEQFF
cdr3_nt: TGTGCCAGCAGCGATACCCCCTCTAGCGGAAATGAGCAGTTCTTC

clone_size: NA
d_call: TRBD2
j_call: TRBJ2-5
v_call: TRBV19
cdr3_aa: CASSLLAGAQETQYF
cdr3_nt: TGTGCCAGTAGCCTTCTAGCGGGAGCTCAAGAGACCCAGTACTTC

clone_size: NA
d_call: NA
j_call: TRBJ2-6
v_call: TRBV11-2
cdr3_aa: CASSPGAAWVPGANVLTF
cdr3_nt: TGTGCCAGCAGCCCAGGGGCAGCCTGGGTCCCTGGGGCCAACGTCCTGACTTTC

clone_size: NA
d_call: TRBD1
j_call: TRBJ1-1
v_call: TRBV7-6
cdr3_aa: CASSLGDRVPAFF
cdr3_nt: TGTGCCAGCAGCTTGGGGGACAGGGTCCCAGCTTTCTTT

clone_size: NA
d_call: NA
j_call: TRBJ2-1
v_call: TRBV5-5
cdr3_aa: CASSLKLATLWKSSYNEQFF
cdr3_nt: TGTGCCAGCAGCTTAAAACTAGCTACCCTATGGAAAAGCTCCTACAATGAGCAGTTCTTC

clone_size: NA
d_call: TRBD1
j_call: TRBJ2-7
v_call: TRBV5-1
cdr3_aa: CASTDGGTGVYEQYF
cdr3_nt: TGCGCCAGCACCGATGGTGGGACAGGGGTCTACGAGCAGTACTTC

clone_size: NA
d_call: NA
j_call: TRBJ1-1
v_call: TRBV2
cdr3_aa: CASKVGGYTEAFF
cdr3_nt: TGTGCCAGCAAGGTTGGGGGTTACACTGAAGCTTTCTTT

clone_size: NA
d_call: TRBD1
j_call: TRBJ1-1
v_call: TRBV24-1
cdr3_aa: CATSGGTGMNTEAFF
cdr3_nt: TGTGCCACCAGCGGCGGGACAGGGATGAACACTGAAGCTTTCTTT

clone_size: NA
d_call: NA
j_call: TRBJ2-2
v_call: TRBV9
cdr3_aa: CASNPGAGELFF
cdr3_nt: TGTGCCAGCAACCCTGGCGCCGGGGAGCTGTTTTTT

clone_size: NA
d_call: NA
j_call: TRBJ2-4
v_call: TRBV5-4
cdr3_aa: CASSLEWGASEYF
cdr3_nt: TGTGCCAGCAGCTTGGAATGGGGAGCTAGTGAGTACTTC

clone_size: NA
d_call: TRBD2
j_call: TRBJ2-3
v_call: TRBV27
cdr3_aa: CATSGLAGGDTQYF
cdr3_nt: TGTGCCACCTCCGGACTAGCGGGAGGAGATACGCAGTATTTT

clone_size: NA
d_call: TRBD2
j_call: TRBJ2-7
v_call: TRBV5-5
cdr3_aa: CASSLGLAGGPPYEQYF
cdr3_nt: TGTGCCAGCAGCTTGGGACTAGCGGGAGGGCCTCCGTATGAGCAGTACTTC

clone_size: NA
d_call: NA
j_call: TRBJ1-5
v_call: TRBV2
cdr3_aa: CASRSDSGGEPQHF
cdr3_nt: TGTGCCAGCAGATCGGACAGCGGCGGTGAGCCCCAGCATTTT

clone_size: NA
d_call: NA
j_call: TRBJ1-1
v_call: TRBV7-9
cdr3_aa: CASSLSGDTEAFF
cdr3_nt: TGTGCCAGCAGCTTATCAGGCGACACTGAAGCTTTCTTT

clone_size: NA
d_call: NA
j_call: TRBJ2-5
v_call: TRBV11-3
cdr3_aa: CASSSRGGETQYF
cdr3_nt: TGTGCCAGCAGCTCTCGGGGCGGCGAGACCCAGTACTTC

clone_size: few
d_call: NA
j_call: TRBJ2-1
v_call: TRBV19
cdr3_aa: CASSIYNEQFF
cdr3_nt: TGTGCCAGTAGTATCTACAATGAGCAGTTCTTC

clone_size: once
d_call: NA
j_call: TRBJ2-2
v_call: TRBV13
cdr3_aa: CASTLRIPGQTKWRELFF
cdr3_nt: TGTGCCAGCACCCTCCGAATTCCGGGACAAACGAAGTGGAGGGAGCTGTTTTTT

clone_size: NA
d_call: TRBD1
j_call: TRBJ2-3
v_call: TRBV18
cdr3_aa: CASSPTGIRTDTQYF
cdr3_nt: TGTGCCAGCTCACCGACAGGGATTAGGACAGATACGCAGTATTTT

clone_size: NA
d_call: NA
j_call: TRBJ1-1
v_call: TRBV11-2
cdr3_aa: CASSSQGNTEAFF
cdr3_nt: TGTGCCAGCAGCTCACAGGGGAACACTGAAGCTTTCTTT

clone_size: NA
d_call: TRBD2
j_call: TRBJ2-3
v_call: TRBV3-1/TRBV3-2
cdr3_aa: CASSQDGAGGLTDTQYF
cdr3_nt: TGTGCCAGCAGCCAAGATGGAGCGGGGGGGCTTACAGATACGCAGTATTTT

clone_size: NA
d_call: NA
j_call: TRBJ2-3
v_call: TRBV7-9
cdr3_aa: CASTSPPSTDTQYF
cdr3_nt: TGTGCCAGCACTTCCCCCCCTAGCACAGATACGCAGTATTTT

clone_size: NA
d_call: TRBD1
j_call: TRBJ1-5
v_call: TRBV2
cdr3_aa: CASSRQGGSNQPQHF
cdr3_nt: TGTGCCAGCAGTAGACAGGGCGGTAGCAATCAGCCCCAGCATTTT

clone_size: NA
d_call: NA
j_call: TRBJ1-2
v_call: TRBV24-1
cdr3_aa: CATSDPVTGYTF
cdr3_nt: TGTGCCACCAGTGATCCTGTTACGGGCTACACCTTC

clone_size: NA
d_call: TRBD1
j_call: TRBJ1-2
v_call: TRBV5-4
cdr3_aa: CASRGSGQGIYGYTF
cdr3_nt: TGTGCCAGCAGAGGATCGGGACAGGGGATCTATGGCTACACCTTC

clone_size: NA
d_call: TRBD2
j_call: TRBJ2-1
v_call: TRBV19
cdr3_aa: CASKGASGGNEQFF
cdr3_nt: TGTGCCAGTAAGGGGGCTAGCGGGGGCAATGAGCAGTTCTTC

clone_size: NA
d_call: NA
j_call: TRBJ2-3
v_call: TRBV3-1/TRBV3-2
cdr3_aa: CASSLRGRSLTDTQYF
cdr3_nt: TGTGCCAGCAGCCTCAGGGGGAGGTCTCTCACAGATACGCAGTATTTT

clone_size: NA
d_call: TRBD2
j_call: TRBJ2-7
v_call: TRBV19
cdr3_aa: CATRDYREQYF
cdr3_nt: TGTGCCACACGGGACTACCGCGAGCAGTACTTC

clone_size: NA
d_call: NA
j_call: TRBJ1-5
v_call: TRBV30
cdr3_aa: CAWSRGTSNQPQHF
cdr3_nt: TGTGCCTGGAGTAGAGGGACTAGCAATCAGCCCCAGCATTTT

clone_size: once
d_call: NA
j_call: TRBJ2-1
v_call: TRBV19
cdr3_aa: CASSTSSSTAYNEQFF
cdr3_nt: TGTGCCAGTAGTACCTCGTCCAGTACAGCCTACAATGAGCAGTTCTTC

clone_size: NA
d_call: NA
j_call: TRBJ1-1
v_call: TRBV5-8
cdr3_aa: CASSLARGAWNTEAFF
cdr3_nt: TGTGCCAGCAGCTTGGCGCGGGGGGCGTGGAACACTGAAGCTTTCTTT

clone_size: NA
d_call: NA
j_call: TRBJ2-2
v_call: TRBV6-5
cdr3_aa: CASSLGLFRELFF
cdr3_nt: TGTGCCAGCAGCCTGGGACTCTTTCGGGAGCTGTTTTTT

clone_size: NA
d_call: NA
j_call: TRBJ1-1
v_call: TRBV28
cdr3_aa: CASNNRDTEAFF
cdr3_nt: TGTGCCAGCAATAACAGGGACACTGAAGCTTTCTTT

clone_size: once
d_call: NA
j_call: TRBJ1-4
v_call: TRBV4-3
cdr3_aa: CASSQVGGTNEKLFF
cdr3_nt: TGCGCCAGCAGCCAAGTGGGGGGGACTAATGAAAAACTGTTTTTT

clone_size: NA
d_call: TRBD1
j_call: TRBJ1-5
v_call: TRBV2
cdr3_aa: CASSETRQGSGQPQHF
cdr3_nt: TGTGCCAGCAGTGAAACCCGACAGGGCTCGGGGCAGCCCCAGCATTTT

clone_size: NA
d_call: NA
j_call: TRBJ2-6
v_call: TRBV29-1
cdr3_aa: CSVSNRAGANVLTF
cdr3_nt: TGCAGCGTTAGCAACAGGGCTGGGGCCAACGTCCTGACTTTC

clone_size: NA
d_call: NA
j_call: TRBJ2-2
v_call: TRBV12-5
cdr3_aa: CASGLDRANTGELFF
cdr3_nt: TGTGCTAGTGGTTTGGACCGCGCGAACACCGGGGAGCTGTTTTTT

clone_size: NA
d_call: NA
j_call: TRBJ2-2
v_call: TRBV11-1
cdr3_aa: CASSPDTRTGELFF
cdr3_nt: TGTGCCAGCAGCCCGGACACCCGCACCGGGGAGCTGTTTTTT

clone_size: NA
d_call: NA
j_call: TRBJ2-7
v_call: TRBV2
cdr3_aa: CGGSSTSYEQYF
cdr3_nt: TGTGGAGGCTCCTCAACCTCCTACGAGCAGTACTTC

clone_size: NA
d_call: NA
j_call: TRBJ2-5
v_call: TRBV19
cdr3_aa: CASSGLSTAETQYF
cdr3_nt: TGTGCCAGTAGTGGACTATCTACCGCGGAGACCCAGTACTTC

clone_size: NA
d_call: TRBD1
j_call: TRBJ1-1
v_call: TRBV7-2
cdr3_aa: CASSLRTGVNTEAFF
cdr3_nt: TGTGCCAGCAGCTTACGGACAGGGGTGAACACTGAAGCTTTCTTT

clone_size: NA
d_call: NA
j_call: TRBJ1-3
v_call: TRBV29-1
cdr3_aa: CSVELGGAGNTIYF
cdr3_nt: TGCAGCGTTGAACTAGGGGGGGCTGGAAACACCATATATTTT

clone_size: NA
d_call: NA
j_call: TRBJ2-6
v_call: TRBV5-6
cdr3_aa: CASSWSGANVLTF
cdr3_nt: TGTGCCAGCAGTTGGTCTGGGGCCAACGTCCTGACTTTC

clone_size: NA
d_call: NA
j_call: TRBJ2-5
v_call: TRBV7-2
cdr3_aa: CASSLGLRKETQYF
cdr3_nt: TGTGCCAGCAGCTTAGGACTAAGAAAAGAGACCCAGTACTTC

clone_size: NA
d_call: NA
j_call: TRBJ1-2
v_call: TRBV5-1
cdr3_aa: CASSKEPTGNGYTF
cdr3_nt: TGCGCCAGCAGCAAGGAACCCACAGGGAATGGCTACACCTTC

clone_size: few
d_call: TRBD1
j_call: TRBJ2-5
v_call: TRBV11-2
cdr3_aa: CASSSGQIYQETQYF
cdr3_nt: TGTGCCAGCAGCTCGGGACAGATATACCAAGAGACCCAGTACTTC

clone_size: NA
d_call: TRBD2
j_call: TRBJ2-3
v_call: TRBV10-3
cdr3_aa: CAIMPTSGRVADTQYF
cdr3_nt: TGTGCCATCATGCCGACTAGCGGGAGAGTCGCAGATACGCAGTATTTT

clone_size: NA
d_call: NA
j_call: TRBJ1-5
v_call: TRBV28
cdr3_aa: CASSNDRPYQPQHF
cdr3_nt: TGTGCCAGCAGCAACGACAGGCCCTATCAGCCCCAGCATTTT

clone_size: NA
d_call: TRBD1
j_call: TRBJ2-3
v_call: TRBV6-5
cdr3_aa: CASSNYQGGTDTQYF
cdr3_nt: TGTGCCAGCAGTAACTACCAGGGGGGCACAGATACGCAGTATTTT

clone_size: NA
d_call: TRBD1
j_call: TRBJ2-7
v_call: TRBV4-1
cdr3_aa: CASSQQEGQGYEQYF
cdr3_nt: TGCGCCAGCAGCCAGCAAGAGGGACAGGGCTACGAGCAGTACTTC

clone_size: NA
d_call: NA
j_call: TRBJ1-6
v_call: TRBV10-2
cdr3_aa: CASSDATSSYNSPLHF
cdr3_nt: TGCGCCAGCAGTGATGCAACGAGCTCCTATAATTCACCCCTCCACTTT

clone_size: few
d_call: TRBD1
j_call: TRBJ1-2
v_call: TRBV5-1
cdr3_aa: CASSTGGQTSGYTF
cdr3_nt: TGCGCCAGCAGCACCGGGGGACAGACTAGCGGCTACACCTTC